The rows below give T cell receptor beta chains drawn from one sample of a study of identical twins. TCRdb passed the 5' RACE reads through MiXCR, listing each CDR3 protein once. Of roughly 250,000 distinct CDR3 sequences in the sample, 7.5% are singletons; the top ten hold over 5%. Another study also made use of these data, one on yellow fever vaccine responses in identical twins.

Sequences were obtained from CD8+ T cells sorted from blood. The receptors were gathered from a woman under 30 in good health. CDR3s include the opening cysteine and the closing phenylalanine or tryptophan. A D gene is named only where the DNA matches it firmly. Expanded clones get a size class; other rows say once, few or many, or leave the size out.

j_gene | len | abundance | d_gene | v_gene | CDR3nt | CDR3aa
TRBJ2-5 | 13 | many | - | TRBV29-1 | TGCAGCGTTGACCTAGAGGGGCAAGAGACCCAGTACTTC | CSVDLEGQETQYF
TRBJ2-7 | 14 | many | TRBD1 | TRBV5-1 | TGCGCCAGCAGCTTAGGACAGGGGATTTACGAGCAGTACTTC | CASSLGQGIYEQYF
TRBJ2-2 | 15 | few | - | TRBV28 | TGTGCCAGCAGTTTCACTAGGGCGAACACCGGGGAGCTGTTTTTT | CASSFTRANTGELFF
TRBJ2-5 | 14 | many | - | TRBV3-1 | TGTGCCAGCAGCCGACGGGGGCCACAAGAGACCCAGTACTTC | CASSRRGPQETQYF
TRBJ2-5 | 14 | many | - | TRBV28 | TGTGCCAGCAGCCCCGGACACATACAAGAGACCCAGTACTTC | CASSPGHIQETQYF
TRBJ1-2 | 14 | many | - | TRBV6-1 | TGTGCCAGCAGACCAGGAATTTGGGGCTATGGCTACACCTTC | CASRPGIWGYGYTF
TRBJ2-1 | 13 | few | TRBD2 | TRBV28 | TGTGCCAGCAGTGGAGCGGGAGTCAATGAGCAGTTCTTC | CASSGAGVNEQFF
TRBJ2-3 | 15 | many | - | TRBV5-1 | TGCGCCAGCAGCTTCCTCCCCCGTAGCACAGATACGCAGTATTTT | CASSFLPRSTDTQYF
TRBJ1-1 | 13 | many | - | TRBV12-3/TRBV12-4 | - | CASSFGSGGEAFF
TRBJ2-5 | 15 | few | - | TRBV24-1 | TGTGCCACCAGTGATTTGCAAGGCCCCCAAGAGACCCAGTACTTC | CATSDLQGPQETQYF
TRBJ2-7 | 14 | - | - | TRBV28 | TGTGCCAGCAGTTTAAAGGTCCTCAACTACGAGCAGTACTTC | CASSLKVLNYEQYF
TRBJ2-5 | 16 | - | TRBD2 | TRBV2 | TGTGCCAGCAGTGAACCCCCGACTAGCCTCTCAGAGACCCAGTACTTC | CASSEPPTSLSETQYF
TRBJ2-2 | 16 | few | - | TRBV5-1 | TGCGCCAGCAGCTTGGGGGACGGGAGTTATTCTGGGGAGCTGTTTTTT | CASSLGDGSYSGELFF
TRBJ2-2 | 16 | few | TRBD1 | TRBV9 | TGTGCCAGCAGCACCCGACAGGGGCCCGTCACCGGGGAGCTGTTTTTT | CASSTRQGPVTGELFF
TRBJ2-3 | 18 | few | TRBD2 | TRBV20-1 | TGCAGTGCTACTCCACCGGGACTAGCGGGAGGGCCGACAGATACGCAGTATTTT | CSATPPGLAGGPTDTQYF
TRBJ2-5 | 13 | - | TRBD1 | TRBV5-5 | TGTGCCAGCAGCATGGACAGGGAAGAGACCCAGTACTTC | CASSMDREETQYF
TRBJ1-1 | 14 | - | - | TRBV7-8 | TGTGCCAGCAGCCAAACAGGGACGAACACTGAAGCTTTCTTT | CASSQTGTNTEAFF
TRBJ1-4 | 14 | few | - | TRBV9 | TGTGCCAGCAGCTACGGACCGGGCGGTGAAAAACTGTTTTTT | CASSYGPGGEKLFF
TRBJ2-5 | 14 | many | TRBD1 | TRBV10-3 | TGTGCCATCAGTGGGGACAGGACACAAGAGACCCAGTACTTC | CAISGDRTQETQYF
TRBJ1-5 | 14 | many | TRBD1 | TRBV20-1 | TGCAGTGCTACCGGGACAGGTAGCAATCAGCCCCAGCATTTT | CSATGTGSNQPQHF
TRBJ2-1 | 14 | many | - | TRBV11-2 | TGTGCCAGCAGCTTAGGCCGGGCCCACAATGAGCAGTTCTTC | CASSLGRAHNEQFF
TRBJ1-2 | 16 | few | - | TRBV4-1 | TGCGCCAGCAGCCAGAGGAGTAACAGGGAGACGGATGGCTACACCTTC | CASSQRSNRETDGYTF
TRBJ2-1 | 15 | few | - | TRBV4-1 | TGCGCCAGCAGCCGGGGACCCGGGGGTTTGGATGAGCAGTTCTTC | CASSRGPGGLDEQFF
TRBJ2-3 | 12 | many | - | TRBV5-1 | TGCGCCAGCAGCTTGATTCCAGATACGCAGTATTTT | CASSLIPDTQYF